The clone carrying this T cell receptor (beta chain) was observed a handful of times. This CDR3 region has 16 residues. The ends lost 1 base at V and 0 bases at J; junction bases unmatched: 4. This entry belongs to a study of patients and donors after allogeneic stem cell transplantation. TCRdb reprocessed the RT-PCR reads with MiXCR, giving one entry per CDR3 protein. The sample yields about a million distinct CDR3 sequences, over 15% seen once. Source material: blood, either unsorted or a sorted T cell fraction (not recorded which). This chain uses TRBV12-3 or TRBV12-4 with TRBJ1-1; 8 bases match TRBD1. This TCR came from a human donor who was either an allogeneic HSCT recipient or a stem cell or donor lymphocyte infusion donor (not recorded which). It is not recorded whose cells these are; they may come from a transplant donor. The CDR3 region has the DNA TGTGCCAGCAGTTTAGGGCCAGGGGGCATGAACACTGAAGCTTTCTTT. This translates into CASSLGPGGMNTEAFF.